The present T cell receptor (beta chain) was sequenced within a study of memory CD8 T cells in hepatitis C reinfection. Study as a whole: HCV reinfection meant a positive HCV RNA test after two negative tests at least 60 days apart.

Regarding time point: late/post reinfection, 12 to 24 weeks after detection. No in vitro expansion preceded TCR sequencing of the sorted cells. Total naive CD8 T cells were sorted as viable CD3+ CD8+ CD45RO- cells from a couple of donors. J lost 7 bases, V lost 0 bases, and 5 bases had no gene match. This CDR3 region has 14 residues. The germline V gene encodes CDR1 SQVTM and CDR2 ANQGSEA. Data came from immunoSEQ multiplex PCR; TCRdb stores just in-frame clones and leaves some out. Of about 46,000 clones listed, roughly nine tenths are singletons. This receptor was identified in a man between 18 and 35 years old with hepatitis C virus infection. The specimen was naive CD8+ T cells sorted from blood. The chain joins TRBV29-1 to TRBJ2-5; 10 nucleotides match TRBD2. This CDR3 reads CSVEDSAGGWTQYF. CDR3 sequence (DNA): TGCAGCGTTGAAGATTCAGCGGGGGGGTGGACCCAGTACTTC.